This TCR beta chain originates from a study of beta chain features in type 1 diabetes. Overall study findings and caveats: Within each of all four CD4+ subsets, Type 1 diabetes patients had TCRB CDR3s that were moderately but significantly shorter. For patients, the naive, central memory and Treg TCRB repertoires appeared more alike than for healthy donors. Among type 1 diabetes patients, VDJ junctions had fewer insertions and more deletions.

Trimming left V 0 bases short and J 5 bases short, with 4 bases between. The germline V gene has CDR1 SGHTA and CDR2 FQGNSA. This CDR3 is built from 12 residues. Isolated RNA was reverse transcribed in full, so expressed TCRB transcripts were sequenced. An average of approximately 3.4 million reads was obtained for naive, central memory and regulatory T cell samples. Here immunoSEQ multiplex PCR was the method, and the copy in TCRdb shows in-frame clones only, minus some. Of about 700,000 clones listed, around 15% were seen once; the top ten hold 0.02% to 0.025%. In its sample, this clone was seen a few times. The target antigen is unknown.

This sequence originates from a man between 18 and 35 years old with type 1 diabetes. The specimen sequenced was naive CD4+ T cells from blood. The rearrangement links TRBV7-2 to TRBJ2-5; no clear D. The CDR3 spells CASSLAIETQYF. The CDR3 nucleotides read TGTGCCAGCAGCTTAGCCATCGAGACCCAGTACTTC.